What follows are 28 T cell receptor beta chains derived from one specimen sequenced in a study of response to subunit inactivated influenza vaccine. A single record per CDR3 protein comes from TCRdb applying MiXCR to the RT-PCR reads. The profile covers about 240,000 distinct CDR3 sequences, with 10% to 15% appearing a single time and 7.8% taken by the ten largest. Sequenced here: non-naive T cells sorted from PBMCs, sampled around 15 days before vaccination. These TCRs come from a man aged 50 or older who received an inactivated influenza vaccine.

This clonotype has only a few counts. V is TRBV5-8 and J is TRBJ2-1, with a tentative D call TRBD1 (5 bases). The CDR3 runs 15 residues. V lost 0 bases and J lost 2, with 9 bases in between. The germline CDR1 and CDR2 sequences are SGHTS and YDEGEE. CDR3 nucleotides: TGTGCCAGCAGCTTGGCAGGGCACCCCTACAATGAGCAGTTCTTC. This encodes CASSLAGHPYNEQFF.

V is TRBV6-4 and J is TRBJ2-6; 9 bases line up with TRBD1. The CDR3 has 18 amino acids. Per germline, CDR1 MRHNA and CDR2 SNTAGT. V dropped 11 bases and J dropped 5; count of bases not matched to a gene: 19. The CDR3 spells CAFCLGTGKIIRANVLTF. CDR3 coding DNA: TGTGCCTTCTGTTTAGGGACAGGGAAAATTATTCGGGCCAACGTCCTGACTTTC.

Ten or more counts support this clonotype. J is TRBJ1-5 and V is TRBV6-2 or TRBV6-3, with D possibly TRBD1 on 5 matching bases. The germline V gene has CDR1 MNHEY and CDR2 SVGEGT. The CDR3 is 15 residues long. Trimming took off 3 bases at V and 4 bases at J, with 13 bases between the two ends. This chain's CDR3 is CASSYMLGGNQPQHF. The DNA of the CDR3 is TGTGCCAGCAGTTATATGCTGGGGGGAAATCAGCCCCAGCATTTT.

The sample holds many counts of this clonotype. The genes are TRBV5-6 and TRBJ2-2; D is unclear. V lost 4 bases and J 1 base, leaving 11 bases between the germline ends. The germline gives CDR1 SGHDT, CDR2 YYEEEE. The CDR3 runs to 15 residues. In nucleotides, the CDR3 is TGTGCCAGCAGCACCACGGGTCTGAACACCGGGGAGCTGTTTTTT. Amino acid sequence: CASSTTGLNTGELFF. Drawing the rest from reference TRBV5-6 and TRBJ2-2, the complete variable domain is DAGVTQSPTHLIKTRGQQVTLRCSPKSGHDTVSWYQQALGQGPQFIFQYYEEEERQRGNFPDRFSGHQFPNYSSELNVNALLLGDSALYLCASSTTGLNTGELFFGEGSRLTVL.

There are many counts of this clonotype. The chain links TRBV28 to TRBJ2-7; TRBD2 matches 12 bases. The CDR3 contains 14 residues. V lost 5 bases to trimming and J lost 6 bases; unmatched junction nucleotides: 5. Looked up from germline, CDR1 is MDHEN and CDR2 is SYDVKM. The CDR3 sequence: CASSPSGRAREQYF. As DNA, the CDR3 is TGTGCCAGCAGTCCTAGCGGGAGGGCGCGCGAGCAGTACTTC.

The rearrangement links TRBV6-2 or TRBV6-3 to TRBJ2-2; D may match TRBD1 or TRBD2 (5 bases each). The V gene lost 4 bases and the J gene lost 4 bases, with 13 bases spanning the gap. Germline CDR1 is MNHEY and CDR2 is SVGEGT. There are 15 residues in the CDR3. CDR3 sequence: CASSFRPGPTGELFF. DNA for the CDR3: TGTGCCAGCAGTTTTAGGCCGGGACCCACCGGGGAGCTGTTTTTT.

This clonotype was observed many times. V and J are TRBV12-3 or TRBV12-4 and TRBJ1-5; D unresolved. The CDR3 has 14 amino acids. Trimming cost V 1 base and J 7 bases, with 11 bases left between them. CDR3 protein: CASSLERVGQPQHF. CDR3 bases: TGTGCCAGCAGTTTAGAGCGGGTCGGGCAGCCCCAGCATTTT.

This clonotype has more than one count but fewer than ten. V usage is TRBV27 and J usage is TRBJ2-4; tentatively, D is TRBD1 (7 bases). V dropped 5 bases and J dropped 0 bases, with 23 bases sitting between them. The germline V gene encodes CDR1 MNHEY and CDR2 SMNVEV (reference sequence). The CDR3 is 19 amino acids. CDR3 in amino acids: CASSPMRQGGFLAKNIQYF. The CDR3 bases are TGTGCCAGCAGTCCTATGCGGCAGGGGGGCTTCCTAGCCAAAAACATTCAGTACTTC.

This clonotype has only a few counts. V and J are TRBV2 and TRBJ2-2; 9 bases fit TRBD1. This CDR3 spans 14 amino acids. Per the germline V gene, CDR1 is SNHLY and CDR2 is FYNNEI. The V and J ends lost 10 bases and 7 bases, in that order; junction bases with no gene match: 10. For the CDR3, the DNA is TGTGCCACCAGCCTACAGGGGGCGGACGGGGAGCTGTTTTTT. It translates to CATSLQGADGELFF.

The V and J genes are TRBV6-2 or TRBV6-3 and TRBJ2-2; 7 nucleotides agree with TRBD2. Germline CDR1 and CDR2: MNHEY and SVGEGT. Trimming removed 4 bases from V and 8 bases from J; junction bases left unmatched: 7. The CDR3 is made up of 14 amino acids. This CDR3 reads CASSWGGSAGELFF. CDR3 DNA sequence: TGTGCCAGCAGTTGGGGGGGTTCCGCGGGGGAGCTGTTTTTT.

Comment on this clonotype: Just one base apart from a much larger clone, this may be a read error. The chain couples TRBV20-1 to TRBJ2-1; D is unclear. The CDR3 is 11 amino acids. V was cut by 4 bases and J by 9 bases, with 10 bases left in between. From germline, CDR1 is DFQATT and CDR2 SNEGSKA (reference sequence). The CDR3 DNA follows: TGCAGTGCTAAACGGCTTATTGAGCAGTTCTTC. Amino acids: CSAKRLIEQFF.

This clonotype was detected ten times or more. The CDR3 coding sequence is TGTGCCAGCAGTGCGGACAGGCTCTATAATTCACCCCTCCACTTT. It specifies CASSADRLYNSPLHF. This rearrangement joins TRBV25-1 to TRBJ1-6; 7 bases map to TRBD1. Trimming took 4 bases from V and 3 from J; bases not matched to a gene: 3. The CDR3 spans 15 residues. CDR1 and CDR2 from the germline V gene are MGHDK and SYGVNS.

A note on this clonotype: A much larger clone is a single base away; this may be a read error. This CDR3 fails to terminate in the conserved phenylalanine or tryptophan, so it likely reflects a read error. J is TRBJ1-4 and V is TRBV5-1; the D is unclear. The V and J ends lost 4 bases and 2 bases respectively, with 6 bases between them. The CDR3 has 13 amino acids. In germline, CDR1 is SGHRS, CDR2 YFSETQ. The DNA of the CDR3 is TGCGCCAGCAGCCGGGGTACTAATGAAAAACTGTTTTCT. Protein sequence: CASSRGTNEKLFS.

The chain is built from TRBV7-9 and TRBJ1-1; D ambiguous. Trimming took 5 bases from V and 6 from J, leaving 7 bases between them. The CDR3 sequence is 11 residues long. Per germline, CDR1 SEHNR and CDR2 FQNEAQ (reference sequence). The CDR3 is CASSPKAEAFF. For the CDR3, the DNA is TGTGCCAGCAGCCCCAAGGCTGAAGCTTTCTTT.

This clonotype was detected many times. The rearrangement joins TRBV7-8 to TRBJ2-7, with D uncertain. The CDR3 runs 14 residues. CDR1 is SGHVS, CDR2 FQNEAQ, per germline. V was pared by 1 base and J by 3 bases, with 10 bases between. CDR3 sequence reads: CASSLVRGIYEQYF. The CDR3 coding sequence is TGTGCCAGCAGCTTAGTACGCGGAATCTACGAGCAGTACTTC.

This chain links TRBV20-1 with TRBJ2-3; 8 bases are shared with TRBD2. Germline trimming cut 5 bases from V and 4 bases from J; bases unmatched to any gene: 11. This CDR3 is built from 15 residues. Germline values: CDR1 DFQATT, CDR2 SNEGSKA (reference sequence). The CDR3 loop reads CSAPVPAGEPDTQYF. CDR3 coding DNA: TGCAGTGCTCCTGTGCCAGCGGGAGAACCAGATACGCAGTATTTT.

This clonotype was recorded a few times. The chain joins TRBV10-3 to TRBJ1-2, with 10 nucleotides matching TRBD1. The CDR3 sequence is 14 residues long. Trimming cost V 6 bases and J 6 bases; bases outside gene matches: 7. Germline V lookup: CDR1 ENHRY, CDR2 SYGVKD. CDR3 in amino acids: CAISEHGTGDGYTF. The CDR3 DNA is TGTGCCATCAGCGAACACGGGACAGGGGATGGCTACACCTTC.

This clonotype came up a few times. This sequence joins TRBV28 and TRBJ2-1, with TRBD1 as a possible D gene (6 bases). Per the germline V gene, CDR1 is MDHEN and CDR2 is SYDVKM. The V gene lost 5 bases and the J gene lost 7 bases, with 12 bases spanning the gap. The CDR3 sequence is 13 residues long. The CDR3 nucleotides are TGTGCCAGCAGTGAGGACAGTAGAAATGAGCAGTTCTTC. Translating gives CASSEDSRNEQFF.

This chain joins TRBV5-1 and TRBJ2-3; the D gene is possibly TRBD1 (7 bases). V was clipped by 1 base and J by 5 bases, with 8 bases between them. CDR1 SGHRS and CDR2 YFSETQ come from the germline V gene. The CDR3 has 13 amino acids. CDR3 protein: CASSLQGGDTQYF. In nucleotides, the CDR3 is TGCGCCAGCAGCTTGCAGGGGGGAGATACGCAGTATTTT.

This clonotype was seen more than once but under ten times. This rearrangement joins TRBV28 to TRBJ2-1, with 9 nucleotides matching TRBD2. CDR1 MDHEN and CDR2 SYDVKM come from the germline V gene. The CDR3 is 15 residues long. Losses at the gene ends were 6 bases for V and 7 bases for J; bases not matched to a gene: 10. The CDR3 spells CASSRLLAGWNEQFF. Here the CDR3 DNA reads TGTGCCAGCAGCCGCCTACTAGCGGGCTGGAATGAGCAGTTCTTC. The complete variable domain, with remaining parts taken from reference TRBV28 and TRBJ2-1, reads DVKVTQSSRYLVKRTGEKVFLECVQDMDHENMFWYRQDPGLGLRLIYFSYDVKMKEKGDIPEGYSVSREKKERFSLILESASTNQTSMYLCASSRLLAGWNEQFFGPGTRLTVL.

This chain joins TRBV7-7 and TRBJ1-4, with D possibly matching TRBD1 (6 bases). The CDR3 is made up of 13 amino acids. Germline loops: CDR1 SSHAT, CDR2 FNYEAQ (reference sequence). V was cut by 11 bases and J by 7 bases, with 17 bases left in between. CDR3 DNA sequence: TGTGCCGTCCCGGGGGCCCGGCTTGAAAAACTGTTTTTT. It encodes CAVPGARLEKLFF.

V usage is TRBV7-8 and J usage is TRBJ2-1, with D perhaps TRBD1 or TRBD2 (5 bases each). Germline V gene sequence: CDR1 SGHVS, CDR2 FQNEAQ. V was clipped by 1 base and J by 0 bases, with 13 bases between them. The CDR3 covers 17 residues. CDR3 bases: TGTGCCAGCAGCTTAGTCCCCGGGGCTAGCTCCTACAATGAGCAGTTCTTC. It is translated as CASSLVPGASSYNEQFF. Drawing the rest from reference TRBV7-8 and TRBJ2-1, the complete variable domain is GAGVSQSPRYKVAKRGQDVALRCDPISGHVSLFWYQQALGQGPEFLTYFQNEAQLDKSGLPSDRFFAERPEGSVSTLKIQRTQQEDSAVYLCASSLVPGASSYNEQFFGPGTRLTVL.

There are many counts of this clonotype. The chain's CDR3 is CASSLLLAGKETQYF. The CDR3 nucleotides read TGTGCCAGCAGTCTCCTTCTAGCGGGGAAAGAGACCCAGTACTTC. This chain links TRBV6-1 with TRBJ2-5; 9 bases fit TRBD2. This CDR3 region has 15 residues. The germline V gene encodes CDR1 MNHNS and CDR2 SASEGT. J was trimmed by 3 bases and V by 5 bases; bases with no gene match: 7.

This clonotype was seen ten or more times. The chain employs TRBV6-2 or TRBV6-3 and TRBJ2-5; D is perhaps TRBD1 or TRBD2 (5 bases each). The V end was cut by 3 bases, the J end by 2 bases, with 10 bases between. Per germline, CDR1 MNHEY and CDR2 SVGEGT. The CDR3 has 14 residues. The CDR3 is CASSYSGPQETQYF. The CDR3 nucleotides are TGTGCCAGCAGTTATTCGGGACCTCAAGAGACCCAGTACTTC.

This clonotype has only a few counts. The chain has TRBV11-2 and TRBJ2-7; D is possibly TRBD2 (5 bases). The CDR3 is 12 residues long. Trimming took off 5 bases at V and 1 base at J, with 6 bases between the two ends. Germline lookup yields CDR1 SGHAT and CDR2 FQNNGV. In DNA form, the CDR3 reads TGTGCCAGCAGCGACTATTCCTACGAGCAGTACTTC. This codes for CASSDYSYEQYF. Supplemented by reference TRBV11-2 and TRBJ2-7, the full variable domain reads EAGVAQSPRYKIIEKRQSVAFWCNPISGHATLYWYQQILGQGPKLLIQFQNNGVVDDSQLPKDRFSAERLKGVDSTLKIQPAKLEDSAVYLCASSDYSYEQYFGPGTRLTVT.

The chain couples TRBV6-5 to TRBJ2-5; 7 bases match TRBD2. Germline V CDR1 and CDR2: MNHEY, SVGAGI. V shed 2 bases and J 2 bases; nucleotides not matched to a gene: 8. The CDR3 contains 16 residues. CDR3 loop: CASSYGGVIAQETQYF. The CDR3 DNA is TGTGCCAGCAGTTACGGGGGGGTTATAGCTCAAGAGACCCAGTACTTC.

The V gene is TRBV29-1, the J gene TRBJ1-2; D is possibly TRBD1 (6 bases). Trimming stripped 6 bases from V and 7 bases from J, with 18 bases between. Looked up from germline, CDR1 is SQVTM and CDR2 is ANQGSEA. This CDR3 comprises 13 residues. The CDR3 DNA follows: TGCAGCGTAGGGGGGATTTCAGCCTCTGGCTACACCTTC. Amino acids: CSVGGISASGYTF.

This clonotype came up a few times. V gene TRBV9 combines with J gene TRBJ2-5; TRBD2 agrees at 9 bases. CDR1 and CDR2 (germline): SGDLS, YYNGEE. The length of the CDR3 is 16 residues. V shed 3 bases, J shed 4 bases, and the junction held 10 bases outside the gene matches. This CDR3 is CASSAQPGLAGETQYF. The CDR3 coding sequence is TGTGCCAGCAGCGCCCAGCCGGGACTAGCTGGAGAGACCCAGTACTTC.